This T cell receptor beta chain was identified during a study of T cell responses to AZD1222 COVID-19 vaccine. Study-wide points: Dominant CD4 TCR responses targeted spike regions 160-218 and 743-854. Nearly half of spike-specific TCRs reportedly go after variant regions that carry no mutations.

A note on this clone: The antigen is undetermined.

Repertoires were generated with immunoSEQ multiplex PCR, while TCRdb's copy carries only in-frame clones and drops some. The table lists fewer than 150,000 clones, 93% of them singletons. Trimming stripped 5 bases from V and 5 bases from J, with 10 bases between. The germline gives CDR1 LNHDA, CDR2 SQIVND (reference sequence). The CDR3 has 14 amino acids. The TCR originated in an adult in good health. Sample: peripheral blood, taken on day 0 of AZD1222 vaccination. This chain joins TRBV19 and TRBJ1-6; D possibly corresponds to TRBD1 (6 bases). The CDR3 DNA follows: TGTGCCAGTAGTGGAGACAGGAATAATTCACCCCTCCACTTT. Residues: CASSGDRNNSPLHF.